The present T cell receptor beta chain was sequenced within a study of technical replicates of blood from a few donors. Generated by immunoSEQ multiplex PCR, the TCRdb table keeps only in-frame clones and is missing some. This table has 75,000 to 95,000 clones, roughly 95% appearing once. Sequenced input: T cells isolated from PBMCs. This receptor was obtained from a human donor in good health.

This CDR3 is CASSPQYLIRLAGDGGDYEQYF. CDR3 nucleotide sequence: TGTGCCAGCAGCCCTCAATATCTGATAAGGCTAGCGGGGGACGGGGGTGACTACGAGCAGTACTTC. This chain joins TRBV4-2 and TRBJ2-7; 10 nucleotides agree with TRBD2. Germline lookup yields CDR1 LGHNA and CDR2 YNFKEQ. The CDR3 length is 22 residues. The V and J ends lost 4 bases and 3 bases, in that order; junction bases with no gene match: 27.